Below are 22 T cell receptor beta chains sequenced from a single sample in a study of OX40 agonist ivuxolimab in advanced cancers. Libraries were built with the immunoSEQ multiplex PCR assay. TCRdb took this table from immuneACCESS and kept in-frame rearrangements with V and J called. Such tables lack part of the clones; where checked against another copy, unresolved V genes explain under half of the gap, and the rest is unexplained. The sample table contains around 30,000 clones; only one count was recorded for roughly nine tenths of them. Roughly 28% of the sample belongs to the ten largest clones. The sample in question was CD4+ or CD8+ T cells sorted from blood, obtained in a trial of the OX40 agonist ivuxolimab. The receptor source for this set is an adult with an advanced solid tumor such as melanoma, head and neck, liver or kidney cancer.

J is TRBJ1-5 and V is TRBV19; D is possibly TRBD1 (5 bases). In germline, CDR1 is LNHDA, CDR2 SQIVND (reference sequence). V shed 5 bases and J shed 5 bases, with 16 bases lying between them. The CDR3 runs 15 residues. The CDR3 sequence is CASSATGTSYQPQHF. CDR3 sequence (DNA): TGTGCCAGTAGTGCTACCGGGACCAGTTATCAGCCCCAGCATTTT.

The rearrangement joins TRBV7-9 to TRBJ1-5; 9 bases line up with TRBD1. The CDR3 has 17 amino acids. Germline values: CDR1 SEHNR, CDR2 FQNEAQ (reference sequence). V dropped 2 bases and J dropped 5; count of bases not matched to a gene: 10. This chain's CDR3 is CASSLFSGTGRDQPQHF. The CDR3 DNA sequence: TGTGCCAGCAGCTTATTCTCCGGGACAGGGAGAGATCAGCCCCAGCATTTT.

This clone was detected only once. The J gene is TRBJ2-5, the V gene TRBV19, with D possibly being TRBD2 (6 bases). The end of the DNA fits TRBJ2-7 better, so the J call may be wrong. The germline V gene encodes CDR1 LNHDA and CDR2 SQIVND (reference sequence). This CDR3 region has 14 residues. The CDR3 loop is CASSMRDDSYEQYF. The CDR3 bases are TGTGCCAGTAGTATGCGGGATGACTCCTACGAGCAGTACTTC.

The chain employs TRBV5-5 and TRBJ2-7; the match to TRBD1 covers 12 bases. The germline V gene encodes CDR1 SGHKS and CDR2 YYEKEE (reference sequence). V was pared by 3 bases and J by 2 bases, with 0 bases of the junction left unmatched. The CDR3 extends over 14 amino acids. The CDR3 here is CASSWDRGPYEQYF. The CDR3 DNA reads as TGTGCCAGCAGCTGGGACAGGGGGCCCTACGAGCAGTACTTC.

This chain uses TRBV7-3 with TRBJ2-7; 7 positions agree with TRBD1. Per the germline V gene, CDR1 is SGHTA and CDR2 is FQGTGA. The CDR3 runs 15 residues. The trim removed 3 bases at V and 3 bases at J, leaving 8 bases unmatched. In DNA, the CDR3 is TGTGCCAGCAGCTTTTTGGGGACAGCTGGCTACGAGCAGTACTTC. This codes for CASSFLGTAGYEQYF.

The rearrangement joins TRBV2 to TRBJ1-1; D not certain. The CDR3 is 14 residues long. V lost 6 bases to trimming and J lost 11 bases, with 22 bases between them. The germline CDR1 and CDR2 sequences are SNHLY and FYNNEI. This chain's CDR3 is CASRPTFSENKAFF. For the CDR3, the DNA is TGTGCCAGCAGACCAACGTTCTCGGAGAACAAGGCTTTCTTT. Complete variable domain (other parts from reference TRBV2 and TRBJ1-1): EPEVTQTPSHQVTQMGQEVILRCVPISNHLYFYWYRQILGQKVEFLVSFYNNEISEKSEIFDDQFSVERPDGSNFTLKIRSTKLEDSAMYFCASRPTFSENKAFFGQGTRLTVV.

This chain connects TRBV5-4 to TRBJ2-7, with 8 bases lining up with TRBD1. The germline V gene encodes CDR1 SGHNT and CDR2 YYREEE (reference sequence). V lost 3 bases, J lost 6 bases, and 14 bases stayed unmatched. CDR3 size: 16 residues. CDR3 bases: TGTGCCAGCAGCTCAGAAACCGGGACAGGAAGACTCGAGCAGTACTTC. It specifies CASSSETGTGRLEQYF.

The chain carries TRBV7-9 and TRBJ2-4, with TRBD1 matching 7 bases. Trimming at V came to 4 bases and at J to 6 bases, leaving 6 bases not matched to a gene. The CDR3 has 14 amino acids. Germline V gene sequence: CDR1 SEHNR, CDR2 FQNEAQ (reference sequence). The CDR3 loop is CASSSSDRVNIQYF. DNA of the CDR3: TGTGCCAGCAGCTCGTCAGACAGGGTAAACATTCAGTACTTC.

CDR3 sequence (DNA): TGTGCCAGCAGACAGGGTCGATGGACTAATGAAAAACTGTTTTTT. Protein sequence: CASRQGRWTNEKLFF. The chain carries TRBV27 and TRBJ1-4, with D perhaps TRBD1 (6 bases). V lost 6 bases and J lost 2, with 13 bases in between. This CDR3 is 15 amino acids long. CDR1 is MNHEY, CDR2 SMNVEV, per germline (reference sequence).

The rearrangement uses TRBV19 and TRBJ2-1, with TRBD1 identical over 8 bases. The germline CDR1 and CDR2 sequences are LNHDA and SQIVND (reference sequence). V gave up 10 bases and J gave up 9 bases; unmatched junction bases: 11. The CDR3 runs to 13 residues. CDR3 residues: CAIGTGPLSEQFF. The CDR3 region has the DNA TGTGCCATTGGGACAGGACCCTTGAGTGAGCAGTTCTTC.

This sequence joins TRBV6-1 and TRBJ2-7; D may be TRBD1 (8 bases). Germline-derived CDR1 and CDR2 are MNHNS and SASEGT. The CDR3 totals 19 residues. V lost 4 bases, J lost 4 bases, and 29 bases lay in between. In nucleotides, the CDR3 is TGTGCCAGCAGTGCCACCGGGACAGGCAGCGGACCGGGAGGTTACGAGCAGTACTTC. Protein: CASSATGTGSGPGGYEQYF.

J is TRBJ1-4 and V is TRBV5-4, with D hard to call. Germline V CDR1 and CDR2: SGHNT, YYREEE (reference sequence). The CDR3 extends over 11 amino acids. Trimming took off 2 bases at V and 9 bases at J, with 5 bases between the two ends. CDR3 amino acids: CASSFGKKLFF. The CDR3 nucleotides are TGTGCCAGCAGCTTCGGCAAAAAACTGTTTTTT.

The rearrangement links TRBV7-2 to TRBJ2-7; TRBD1 or TRBD2 may be the D gene (5 bases each). This CDR3 is built from 16 residues. Germline CDR1 reads SGHTA; CDR2 reads FQGNSA. The ends were cut back, 1 base at V and 2 bases at J, with 15 bases in the middle. CDR3 residues: CASSLVPGTITYEQYF. CDR3 DNA: TGTGCCAGCAGCTTAGTTCCAGGGACCATCACCTACGAGCAGTACTTC. Full variable domain (missing parts from reference TRBV7-2 and TRBJ2-7): GAGVSQSPSNKVTEKGKDVELRCDPISGHTALYWYRQSLGQGLEFLIYFQGNSAPDKSGLPSDRFSAERTGGSVSTLTIQRTQQEDSAVYLCASSLVPGTITYEQYFGPGTRLTVT.

This chain connects TRBV2 to TRBJ1-2; 8 nucleotides agree with TRBD1. The CDR3 consists of 14 residues. J was trimmed by 4 bases and V by 2 bases; bases with no gene match: 3. Per the germline V gene, CDR1 is SNHLY and CDR2 is FYNNEI. DNA for the CDR3: TGTGCCAGCAGTGAAAAGGACAGGGTCTATGGCTACACCTTC. Translation gives CASSEKDRVYGYTF.

This sequence joins TRBV2 and TRBJ2-7; maybe TRBD1 (5 bases). From germline, CDR1 is SNHLY and CDR2 FYNNEI. Trimming removed 4 bases from V and 9 bases from J, with 16 bases in between. The CDR3 sequence is 13 residues long. CDR3 nucleotides: TGTGCCAGCAGTGGAGACAGTTCCAGTGGGCAGTACTTC. It is translated as CASSGDSSSGQYF.

This chain joins TRBV6-5 and TRBJ2-1, with D possibly being TRBD2 (5 bases). Trimming stripped 8 bases from V and 1 base from J, with 15 bases between. Germline V CDR1 and CDR2: MNHEY, SVGAGI. This CDR3 has 15 residues. The CDR3 loop reads CASCRSGRSYNEQFF. The CDR3 nucleotides read TGTGCCAGCTGTAGGAGCGGCCGATCCTACAATGAGCAGTTCTTC.

The rearrangement links TRBV19 to TRBJ1-1; the match to TRBD1 covers 7 bases. This CDR3 has 19 amino acids. Germline V gene sequence: CDR1 LNHDA, CDR2 SQIVND (reference sequence). With V trimmed by 4 bases and J by 1 base, 18 bases remained unmatched. The CDR3 DNA sequence: TGTGCCAGTAGTAAGGGGTATCGAGGGGGCGGAGGACCGAACACTGAAGCTTTCTTT. Residues: CASSKGYRGGGGPNTEAFF.

The chain recombines TRBV28 with TRBJ2-3, with 10 bases matching TRBD2. J lost 5 bases, V lost 2 bases, and 7 bases had no gene match. This CDR3 contains 16 residues. CDR1 and CDR2 from the germline V gene are MDHEN and SYDVKM. The CDR3 spells CASSLSLAGVIDTQYF. The CDR3 DNA reads as TGTGCCAGCAGTTTAAGTCTAGCGGGAGTGATAGATACGCAGTATTTT.

The rearrangement links TRBV11-2 to TRBJ2-1; tentatively, D is TRBD2 (6 bases). This CDR3 is 17 amino acids long. Germline V gives CDR1 SGHAT, CDR2 FQNNGV. V was trimmed by 0 bases and J by 4 bases, leaving 16 bases between them. The CDR3 sequence: CASSLEVGLASYNEQFF. The DNA for the CDR3 is TGTGCCAGCAGCTTAGAGGTCGGCCTAGCGTCTTACAATGAGCAGTTCTTC.

The V call is TRBV15, the J call TRBJ1-2; D remains unclear. V was trimmed by 4 bases and J by 6 bases, leaving 18 bases between them. Germline CDR1 and CDR2: LNHNV and YYDKDF (reference sequence). There are 15 residues in the CDR3. The CDR3 region is CATSTRRVVSDGYTF. The DNA of the CDR3 is TGTGCCACCAGCACGCGCCGGGTGGTCTCGGATGGCTACACCTTC.

The CDR3 sequence is CAWVAERSKSEQFF. The CDR3 DNA reads TGTGCCTGGGTGGCCGAGCGGTCGAAGAGTGAGCAGTTCTTC. This sequence joins TRBV30 and TRBJ2-1; D perhaps matches TRBD2 (5 bases). V gave up 5 bases and J gave up 9 bases, with 20 bases separating them. Per the germline V gene, CDR1 is GTSNPN and CDR2 is SVGIG (reference sequence). The CDR3 is 14 residues long.

The V and J genes are TRBV11-2 and TRBJ1-5; no definite D call. The length of the CDR3 is 14 residues. The V gene's germline CDR1 is SGHAT and CDR2 FQNNGV. V dropped 2 bases and J dropped 0 bases, with 5 bases sitting between them. The CDR3 protein is CASSLSDSNQPQHF. The CDR3 DNA is TGTGCCAGCAGCTTATCTGATAGCAATCAGCCCCAGCATTTT.